Below, 6 T cell receptor beta chains from the same sample are listed, as sequenced in a study of T cell changes during pregnancy in multiple sclerosis. Profiled with immunoSEQ multiplex PCR; TCRdb holds only in-frame clones, not every one. The table lists more than 35,000 clones, about 88% of them singletons. The sample here was CD8+ T cells from peripheral blood mononuclear cells, taken after pregnancy. These receptors all come from a female donor in good health, enrolled as a control in a pregnancy study.

The chain recombines TRBV10-3 with TRBJ2-1, with 8 bases lining up with TRBD2. Germline loops: CDR1 ENHRY, CDR2 SYGVKD. The CDR3 totals 13 residues. Trimming cost V 11 bases and J 2 bases; bases outside gene matches: 5. DNA of the CDR3: TGTGCCGCGGGGGGCGGGACCTACAATGAGCAGTTCTTC. The encoded protein is CAAGGGTYNEQFF.

V usage is TRBV7-9 and J usage is TRBJ2-4; weak D call: TRBD2 (5 bases). This CDR3 contains 17 residues. Trimming cost V 2 bases and J 8 bases, with 22 bases left between them. CDR1 is SEHNR, CDR2 FQNEAQ, per germline (reference sequence). The CDR3 region is CASSLRVGLPNGDIQYF. Here the CDR3 DNA reads TGTGCCAGCAGCTTAAGGGTAGGGCTCCCAAACGGGGACATTCAGTACTTC.

The gene calls are TRBV7-2 and TRBJ1-6, with D possibly being TRBD1 (5 bases). This CDR3 spans 19 amino acids. Germline CDR1 and CDR2: SGHTA and FQGNSA. V was trimmed by 4 bases and J by 0 bases, leaving 19 bases between them. This chain's CDR3 is CASSSGSPAGGSYNSPLHF. In nucleotides, the CDR3 is TGTGCCAGCAGCTCGGGCAGTCCCGCGGGGGGCTCCTATAATTCACCCCTCCACTTT.

The chain couples TRBV9 to TRBJ1-5; D is undetermined. From germline, CDR1 is SGDLS and CDR2 YYNGEE. The CDR3 length is 15 residues. V gave up 0 bases and J gave up 0 bases, with 7 bases separating them. The CDR3 is CASSVDGYSNQPQHF. For the CDR3, the DNA is TGTGCCAGCAGCGTAGACGGGTATAGCAATCAGCCCCAGCATTTT.

The chain uses TRBV6-5 and TRBJ1-1; D gene ambiguous. The CDR3 totals 15 residues. Germline lookup yields CDR1 MNHEY and CDR2 SVGAGI. Deletions cut 0 bases from V and 4 bases from J, with 12 bases between. The CDR3 sequence is CASSYSVGVGTEAFF. The CDR3 nucleotides are TGTGCCAGCAGTTACTCGGTCGGGGTAGGCACTGAAGCTTTCTTT.

The chain joins TRBV5-1 to TRBJ1-1; 9 nucleotides line up with TRBD1. V gave up 0 bases and J gave up 1 base; unmatched junction bases: 1. CDR1 and CDR2 (germline): SGHRS, YFSETQ. The CDR3 is 15 amino acids. CDR3 region: CASSLDRGRNTEAFF. The CDR3 DNA reads TGCGCCAGCAGCTTGGACAGGGGGCGGAACACTGAAGCTTTCTTT.